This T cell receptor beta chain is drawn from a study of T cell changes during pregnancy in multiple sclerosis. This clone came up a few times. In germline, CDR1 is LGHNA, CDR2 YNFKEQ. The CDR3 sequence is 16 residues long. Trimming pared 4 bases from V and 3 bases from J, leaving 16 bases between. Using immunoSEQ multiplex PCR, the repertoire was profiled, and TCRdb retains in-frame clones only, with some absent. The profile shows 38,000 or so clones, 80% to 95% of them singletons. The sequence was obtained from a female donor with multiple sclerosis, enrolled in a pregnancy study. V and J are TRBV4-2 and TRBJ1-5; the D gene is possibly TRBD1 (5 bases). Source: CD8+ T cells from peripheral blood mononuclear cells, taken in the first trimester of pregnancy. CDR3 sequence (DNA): TGTGCCAGCAGCCCCCAGGGAGGGGCGAACAATCAGCCCCAGCATTTT. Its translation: CASSPQGGANNQPQHF.